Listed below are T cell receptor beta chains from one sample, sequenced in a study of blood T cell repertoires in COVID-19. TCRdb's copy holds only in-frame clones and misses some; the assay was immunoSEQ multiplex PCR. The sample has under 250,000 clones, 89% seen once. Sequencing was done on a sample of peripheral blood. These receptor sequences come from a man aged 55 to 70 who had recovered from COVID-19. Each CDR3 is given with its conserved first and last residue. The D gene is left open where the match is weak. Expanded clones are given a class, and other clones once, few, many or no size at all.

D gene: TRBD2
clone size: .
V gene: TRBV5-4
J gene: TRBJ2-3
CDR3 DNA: TGTGCCAGCAGCTTCGGGGGGGGCGCCAAAGATACGCAGTATTTT
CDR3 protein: CASSFGGGAKDTQYF

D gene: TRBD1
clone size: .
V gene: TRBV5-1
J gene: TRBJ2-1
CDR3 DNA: TGCGCCAGCAGGCAAACAGGGGGCTCCTACAATGAGCAGTTCTTC
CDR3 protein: CASRQTGGSYNEQFF

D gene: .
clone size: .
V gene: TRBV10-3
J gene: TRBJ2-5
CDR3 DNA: TGTGCCATCAGTGGCCCTTGGCGGGAGACCCAGTACTTC
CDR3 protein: CAISGPWRETQYF

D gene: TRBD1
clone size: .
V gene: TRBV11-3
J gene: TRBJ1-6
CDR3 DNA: TGTGCCAGCAGCTTGTCCCAGGGGGGAAATCTCTTT
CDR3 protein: CASSLSQGGNLF

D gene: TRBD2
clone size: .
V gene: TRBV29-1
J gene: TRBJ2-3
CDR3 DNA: TGCAGCGTTCGGGAGGGGAGAGGTGATACGCAGTATTTT
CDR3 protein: CSVREGRGDTQYF

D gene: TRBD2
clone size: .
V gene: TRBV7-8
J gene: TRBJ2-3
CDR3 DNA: TGTGCCAGCAGCCTCGAACTAGCGGGAGGACCAGATACGCAGTATTTT
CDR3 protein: CASSLELAGGPDTQYF

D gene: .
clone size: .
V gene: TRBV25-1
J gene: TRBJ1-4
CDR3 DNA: TGTGCCAGCAGGAGATCAGGGGCCGGACAAGGGCAGGAACTGTTTTTT
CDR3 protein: CASRRSGAGQGQELFF

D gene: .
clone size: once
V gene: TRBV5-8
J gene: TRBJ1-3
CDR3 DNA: TGTGCCAGCAGCTTGGACGGAGCAGCAGGGAAAAGAGCTGGAAACACCATATATTTT
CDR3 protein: CASSLDGAAGKRAGNTIYF

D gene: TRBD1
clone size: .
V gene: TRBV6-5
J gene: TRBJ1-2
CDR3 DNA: TGTGCCAGCAGGAGGACAGGGACCGATGGCTACACCTTC
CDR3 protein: CASRRTGTDGYTF

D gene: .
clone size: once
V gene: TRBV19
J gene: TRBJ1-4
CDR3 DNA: TGTGCCAGTAGTATTCGGGCAACTAATGAAAAACTGTTTTTT
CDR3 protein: CASSIRATNEKLFF

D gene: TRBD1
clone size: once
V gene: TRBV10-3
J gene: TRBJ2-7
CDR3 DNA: TGTGCCATCAGGGGGACAGGGACGTACGAGCAGTACTTC
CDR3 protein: CAIRGTGTYEQYF

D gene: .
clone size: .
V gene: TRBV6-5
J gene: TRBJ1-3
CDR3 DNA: TGTGCCAGCAGTTACGTCAGGGGAGGAAACACCATATATTTT
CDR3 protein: CASSYVRGGNTIYF

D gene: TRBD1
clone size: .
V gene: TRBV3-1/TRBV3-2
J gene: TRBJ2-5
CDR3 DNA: TGTGCCAGCAGCGTTAAGGGACAGGGGGGATGGGAGACCCAGTACTTC
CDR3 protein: CASSVKGQGGWETQYF

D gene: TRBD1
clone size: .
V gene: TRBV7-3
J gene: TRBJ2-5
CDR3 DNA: TGTGCCAGCAGCTTAACTGGGACAGGGTTGGAGACCCAGTACTTC
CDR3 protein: CASSLTGTGLETQYF

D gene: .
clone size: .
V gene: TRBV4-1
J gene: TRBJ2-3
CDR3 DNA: TGCGCCAGCAGCCAAGCTAGCAGTAGCACAGATACGCAGTATTTT
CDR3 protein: CASSQASSSTDTQYF

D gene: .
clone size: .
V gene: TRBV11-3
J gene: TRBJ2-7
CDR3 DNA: TGTGCCAGCAGCTTATCCAGGGATTCCTACGAGCAGTACTTC
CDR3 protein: CASSLSRDSYEQYF

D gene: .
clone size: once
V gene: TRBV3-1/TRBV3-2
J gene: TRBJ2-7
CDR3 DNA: TGTGCCAGCAGCCAAGGGCCGCGGTTGGGGCAGTACTTC
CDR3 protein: CASSQGPRLGQYF

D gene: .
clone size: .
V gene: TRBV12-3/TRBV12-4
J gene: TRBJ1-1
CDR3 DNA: TGTGCCAGCAGTTTCCAGGGAAGCACTGAAGCTTTCTTT
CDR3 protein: CASSFQGSTEAFF

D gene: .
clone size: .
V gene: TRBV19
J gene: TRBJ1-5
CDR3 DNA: TGTGCCAGTAGTATAATGGGGGGTGACAATCAGCCCCAGCATTTT
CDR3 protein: CASSIMGGDNQPQHF

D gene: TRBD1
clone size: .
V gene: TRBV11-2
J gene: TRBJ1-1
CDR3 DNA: TGTGCCAGCAGCCGGGGGACAGTAAACACTGAAGCTTTCTTT
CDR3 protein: CASSRGTVNTEAFF

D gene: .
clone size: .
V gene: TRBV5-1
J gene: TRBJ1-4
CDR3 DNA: TGCGCCAGCAGCTTGGGGGGCAGTGCAACTAATGAAAAACTGTTTTTT
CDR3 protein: CASSLGGSATNEKLFF

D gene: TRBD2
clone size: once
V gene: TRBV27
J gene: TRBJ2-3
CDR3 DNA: TGTGCCAGCAGTTTATATGCGGGGGGGCATACGCAGTATTTT
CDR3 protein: CASSLYAGGHTQYF

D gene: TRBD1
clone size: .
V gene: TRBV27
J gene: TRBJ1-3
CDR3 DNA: TGTGCCAGCAGTCCCCGACAGGGGGCTGGAAACACCATATATTTT
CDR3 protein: CASSPRQGAGNTIYF

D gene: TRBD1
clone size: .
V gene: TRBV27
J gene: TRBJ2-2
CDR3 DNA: TGTGCCAGCAGTCCAGGGGACAGGTATACCGGGGAGCTGTTTTTT
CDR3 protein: CASSPGDRYTGELFF

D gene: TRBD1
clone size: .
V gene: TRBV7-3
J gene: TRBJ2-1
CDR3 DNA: TGTGCCAGCAGCCTGACAGGGCCCTACAATGAGCAGTTCTTC
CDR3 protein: CASSLTGPYNEQFF

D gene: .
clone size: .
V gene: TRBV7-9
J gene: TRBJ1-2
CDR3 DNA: TGTGCCAGCAGCTTAGAATTCTACCCTAATAACTATGGCTACACCTTC
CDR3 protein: CASSLEFYPNNYGYTF

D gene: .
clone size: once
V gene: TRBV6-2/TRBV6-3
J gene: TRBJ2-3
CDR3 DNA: TGTGCCAGCAGTTACTTGGGAGGGGGGGCAGATACGCAGTATTTT
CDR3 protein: CASSYLGGGADTQYF

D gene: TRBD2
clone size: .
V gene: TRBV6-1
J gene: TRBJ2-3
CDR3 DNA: TGTGCCAGCAGTGAACGGGGGGTAATAGCGGGGCTTAGCACAGATACGCAGTATTTT
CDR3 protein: CASSERGVIAGLSTDTQYF

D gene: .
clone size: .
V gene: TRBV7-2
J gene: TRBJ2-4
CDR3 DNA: TGTGCCAGCAGCTTAGGCCCCACGGGAAACATTCAGTACTTC
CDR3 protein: CASSLGPTGNIQYF

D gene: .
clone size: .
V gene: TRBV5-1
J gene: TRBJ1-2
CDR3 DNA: TGCGCCAGCAGCTTGGATTCTGGCGGAGGCACCTTC
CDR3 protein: CASSLDSGGGTF

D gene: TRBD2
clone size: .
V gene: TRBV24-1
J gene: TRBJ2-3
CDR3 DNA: TGTGCCACCAGTGATTTGGGACTAGCGGGGTCTGGAGATACGCAGTATTTT
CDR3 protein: CATSDLGLAGSGDTQYF

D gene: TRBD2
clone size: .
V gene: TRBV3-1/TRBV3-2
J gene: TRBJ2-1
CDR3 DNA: TGTGCCAGCAGCCAGCGCGGGGGGGTAAGGAATGAGCAGTTCTTC
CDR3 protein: CASSQRGGVRNEQFF

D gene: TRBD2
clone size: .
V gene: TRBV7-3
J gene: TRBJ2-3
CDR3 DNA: TGTGCCAGCAGTTACGGGCGGGGGAGCACAGATACGCAGTATTTT
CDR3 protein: CASSYGRGSTDTQYF

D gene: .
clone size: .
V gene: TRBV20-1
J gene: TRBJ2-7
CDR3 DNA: TGCAGTGCTAGTCACATCGACTACGAGCAGTACTTC
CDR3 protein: CSASHIDYEQYF

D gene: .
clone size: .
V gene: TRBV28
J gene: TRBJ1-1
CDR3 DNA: TGTGCCAGCAGTCCTGCGGGAGTTATGAACACTGAAGCTTTCTTT
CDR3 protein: CASSPAGVMNTEAFF

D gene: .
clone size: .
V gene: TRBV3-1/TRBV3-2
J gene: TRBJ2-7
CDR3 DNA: TGTGCCAGCAGCCAAGTGCAGGGCGAGCAGTACTTC
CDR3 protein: CASSQVQGEQYF

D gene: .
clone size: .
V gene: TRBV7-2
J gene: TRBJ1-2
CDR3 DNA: TGTGCCAGCAGCATATCTAACTATGGCTACACCTTC
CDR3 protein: CASSISNYGYTF

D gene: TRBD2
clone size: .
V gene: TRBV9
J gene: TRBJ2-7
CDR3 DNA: TGTGCCAGCAGCGTAGGTGCGGGAGTACCCTACGAGCAGTACTTC
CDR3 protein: CASSVGAGVPYEQYF

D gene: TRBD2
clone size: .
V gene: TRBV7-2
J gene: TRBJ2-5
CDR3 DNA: TGTGCCAGCAGCTTAGCGGGACTAGCGTCTCAGACCCAGTACTTC
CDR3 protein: CASSLAGLASQTQYF

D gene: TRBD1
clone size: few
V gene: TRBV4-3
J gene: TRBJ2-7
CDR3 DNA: TGCGCCAGCAGCCTAGGACAGGGCCGTTACGAGCAGTACTTC
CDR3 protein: CASSLGQGRYEQYF

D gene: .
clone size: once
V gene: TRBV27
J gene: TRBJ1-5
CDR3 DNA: TGTGCCTCTAGGAGAACCATTGATCAGCCCCAGCATTTT
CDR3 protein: CASRRTIDQPQHF

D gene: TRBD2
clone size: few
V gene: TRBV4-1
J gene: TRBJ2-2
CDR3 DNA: TGCGCCAGCAGCCAACCGGGACTAGCGGGGGGGCAGAACACCGGGGAGCTGTTTTTT
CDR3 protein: CASSQPGLAGGQNTGELFF

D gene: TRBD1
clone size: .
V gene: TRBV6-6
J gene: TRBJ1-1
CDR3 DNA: TGTGCCAGCAGTTTTCCACAGGGGGCGAGGGCTGAAGCTTTCTTT
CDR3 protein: CASSFPQGARAEAFF

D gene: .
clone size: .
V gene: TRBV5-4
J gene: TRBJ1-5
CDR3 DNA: TGTGCCAGCAGCTTGGGGGTAGAGGGACAGCCCCAGCATTTT
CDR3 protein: CASSLGVEGQPQHF

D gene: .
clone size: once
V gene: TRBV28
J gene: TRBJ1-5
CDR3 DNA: TGTGCCAGCAGTTTAATGACAGCCAATCAGCCCCAGCATTTT
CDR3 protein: CASSLMTANQPQHF

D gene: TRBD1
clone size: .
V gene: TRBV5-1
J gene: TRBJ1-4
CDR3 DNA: TGCGCCAGCAGCTCGACAGGGTTCCGAGAAAAACTGTTTTTT
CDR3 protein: CASSSTGFREKLFF

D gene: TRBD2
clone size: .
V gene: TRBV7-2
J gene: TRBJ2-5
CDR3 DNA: TGTGCCAGCAGCTTAGCGGCTAGCGGGAGTCTAGAGACCCAGTACTTC
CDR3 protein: CASSLAASGSLETQYF

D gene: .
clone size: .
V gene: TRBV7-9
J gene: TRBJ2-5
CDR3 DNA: TGTGCCAGCAGCTTAGGAGGGGGAACACAGACCCAGTACTTC
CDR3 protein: CASSLGGGTQTQYF

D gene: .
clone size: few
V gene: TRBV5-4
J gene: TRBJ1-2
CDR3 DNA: TGTGCCAGCAGCATTAACAGGGATCACTATGGCTACACCTTC
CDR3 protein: CASSINRDHYGYTF

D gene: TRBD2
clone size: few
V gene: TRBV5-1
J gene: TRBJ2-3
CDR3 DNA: TGCGCCAGCAGCCGTACTAGCGGGGGACATACTAGCACAGATACGCAGTATTTT
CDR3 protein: CASSRTSGGHTSTDTQYF

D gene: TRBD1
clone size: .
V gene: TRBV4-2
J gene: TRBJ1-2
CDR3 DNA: TGTGCCAGCAGCCAAGAAGGGACAGGTGTTACAGCTAACTATGGCTACACCTTC
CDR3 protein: CASSQEGTGVTANYGYTF

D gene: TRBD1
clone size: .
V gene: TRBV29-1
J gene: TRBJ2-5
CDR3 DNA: TGCAGCGTCCGGCCGGGACAGGGAGTGCAGACCCAGTACTTC
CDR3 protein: CSVRPGQGVQTQYF

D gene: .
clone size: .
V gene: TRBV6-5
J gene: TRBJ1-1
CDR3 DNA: TGTGCCAGCAGTTACGTACAAAGGAACACTGAAGCTTTCTTT
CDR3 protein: CASSYVQRNTEAFF

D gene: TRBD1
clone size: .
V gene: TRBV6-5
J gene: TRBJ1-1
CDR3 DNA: TGTGCCAGCAGGCCTCAGGGGGGCCTGAACACTGAAGCTTTCTTT
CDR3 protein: CASRPQGGLNTEAFF

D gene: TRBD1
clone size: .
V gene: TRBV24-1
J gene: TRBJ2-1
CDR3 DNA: TGTGCCACCAGTGATGACGGACAGGGACACAATGAGCAGTTCTTC
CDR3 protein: CATSDDGQGHNEQFF

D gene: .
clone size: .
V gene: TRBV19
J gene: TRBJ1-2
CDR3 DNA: TGTGCCAGTAGTATAGGAACGGCGGTTGCTAACTATGGCTACACCTTC
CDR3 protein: CASSIGTAVANYGYTF

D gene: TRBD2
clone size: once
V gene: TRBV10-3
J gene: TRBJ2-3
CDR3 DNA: TGTGCCATCAGTGAGGGACTAGCGGGGGAAGGACAGTATTTT
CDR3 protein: CAISEGLAGEGQYF